This entry is about one TCR beta chain. Original data processing: It was from reference gene primer amplification that nucleated cell counts were estimated. Profiled with immunoSEQ multiplex PCR; TCRdb holds only in-frame clones, not every one. That table is the source of V, J and clone size, and D and trimming were worked out from the DNA. The profile shows roughly 250,000 clones, roughly 80% of them singletons. This CDR3 spans 16 amino acids. CDR1 is SGHRS, CDR2 YFSETQ, per germline. With 0 bases clipped from V and 5 bases from J, the junction kept 5 bases outside the gene matches. The sample is drawn from a study of blood T cell repertoires in COVID-19.

The specimen was peripheral blood. The rearrangement links TRBV5-1 to TRBJ1-4, with 9 bases fitting TRBD1. This TCR derives from a woman aged 40 to 50 with active or convalescent COVID-19. Written as DNA, the CDR3 is TGCGCCAGCAGCTTGGCCCCCGGGACAGGGAATGAAAAACTGTTTTTT. The encoded protein is CASSLAPGTGNEKLFF.